This entry concerns a single TCR beta chain. These data come from a study of shared clonotypes between healthy human individuals. At deep level, the assay was performed. Per sorted-subset replicate PCR, input was around 220 ng DNA, representing 30,000 to 35,000 T cell genomes. Only in-frame clones appear in the TCRdb table, and some are missing; sequencing was by immunoSEQ multiplex PCR. The sample includes about 1.5 million clones, 95% to 99% of them seen just once. The sequencing sample was made of naive CD4+ T cells sorted from blood. Subset meaning: CD45RA+ positively selected. The receptor comes from a man aged 25-45 years in good health.

The DNA for the CDR3 is TGTGCCAGCAGCGGGACAGGGGGCGGTCAGCCCCAGCATTTT. Translating it yields CASSGTGGGQPQHF. V and J are TRBV7-9 and TRBJ1-5; 12 bases line up with TRBD1. The ends lost 5 bases at V and 6 bases at J; junction bases unmatched: 2. CDR3 length: 14 amino acids. Germline CDR1 SEHNR, CDR2 FQNEAQ (reference sequence).